This T cell receptor (beta chain) came from a study of cytomegalovirus exposure and HLA in healthy donors (dated by TCRdb to 2017 to 2019). Broadly, across the study: According to an earlier analysis of 587 of the donors, about 170 million T cells yielded roughly 100 million unique TCR beta sequences and approximately 300 Gb of sequence data. Approximately 300 gigabases of sequencing data and 70 million to 100 million unique TCR sequences made up an early release that covered several hundred HLA-typed donors. The genetic ancestry cluster associated with self-reported Caucasian donors included 81% of the approximately 430 genotyped donors. The study aimed to test whether cataloging public T cell receptors could reveal signatures of past pathogen exposure. Using immunosequencing, the study profiled T cell repertoires from some 670 subjects and related those repertoires to cytomegalovirus serostatus. Besides the first cohort of about 730 subjects, a separate validation cohort made up of 120 different subjects was used. To predict cytomegalovirus infection status, the study brought together high-throughput TCR immunosequencing, statistical association of individual TCRs with disease status, and machine learning. A later analysis re-analyzed previously published TCR beta repertoires from approximately 700 donors and added high-resolution HLA genotyping to study TCR occurrence patterns. In the later analysis, no new phenotypic data were used to find candidate immune exposures; instead, reliance was placed on TCR beta sequences and their occurrence across donors. To decide whether each TCR beta V gene segment behaved as functional or pseudogenic, an earlier analysis of nearly 600 of the donors relied on high-throughput TCR beta sequencing. Donor age, sex, ethnicity and CMV serostatus were collected together with the repertoire data. A later genetic analysis used genome-wide SNP genotypes for about 60% of the 666 donors, treating that subset as a discovery cohort. All discovery cohort repertoires had been generated on a single sequencing platform. HLA typing covered class I and class II loci at four-digit resolution. The number of donors typed differed by locus, with 629-630 for A, B, C, DRB1 and DQB1, 522 for DQA1, nearly 610 for DPA1, and some 470 for DPB1. Because of strong linkage in the cohort, roughly five DR-DQ haplotypes were treated as single units for association and clustering. Among some 410 genotyped donors of the cohort, an average of approximately 200,000 unique TCR beta nucleotide sequences was sequenced per donor, of which roughly 18% were non-productive. Summary of the overall study and its limitations: Some IMGT-functional V segments, including TRBV6-2 and TRBV6-3, could not be distinguished by the 87-base-pair reads and were therefore excluded. Because counts were too low, roughly 16 rarely observed V segments, including chromosome 9 orphons, were left out of the earlier analysis of over 550 of the donors. An earlier analysis of roughly 570 of the donors showed that most TCR beta V segments appeared in productive rearrangements either about 90% or about 30% of the time, which broadly matched IMGT annotations. Linkage disequilibrium might explain the correlated functional status among segregating V segments, but an unknown experimental factor could not be ruled out. A further reported finding was that TCR beta sequences accurately predicted the HLA-A and HLA-B alleles for most subjects in the first cohort. The classifier was reported to diagnose cytomegalovirus status with high specificity and sensitivity in both the original and validation cohorts. Roughly uniform sequencing depth across donors was assumed in presence/absence analyses, although this assumption may not hold. An association between a missense DCLRE1C variant and V-gene and J-gene trimming of TCR beta chains was found in a later genetic analysis and replicated in an independent cohort. Most CMV-associated TCR beta chains appeared to be HLA-restricted in a later analysis, and the HLA associations seemed to be driven largely by CMV exposure. Compared with equally common non-associated chains, HLA-associated TCR beta chains in a later analysis were more clonally expanded and had lower generation probabilities. A cluster of highly shared sequence variants was judged likely to be a technical artifact of the sequencing pipeline. Because HLA typing was unavailable for some donors at each locus, only the typed subset was used in association tests. For the cohort, immune exposure information was limited to CMV serostatus. In a later analysis, several top co-occurrence clusters were reported to appear linked to parvovirus B19, influenza, CMV and Epstein-Barr virus. It was suggested by the authors that the approach could potentially be generalized to other disease states and immunological phenotypes. The study gave a list of about 160 TCR beta chains associated with cytomegalovirus. A later genetic analysis reported fewer N-insertions in productive TCRs among donors in an Asian-associated ancestry cluster than the roughly 720-donor mean. This cohort had only TCR beta chains sequenced, and the lack of alpha or paired-chain data limited which features could be detected. In a later analysis, more than 15,000 TCR beta sequences were associated with specific HLA alleles at a false discovery rate of 0.05. Three of the identified cytomegalovirus-associated TCR beta chains were confirmed in vitro to be specific for cytomegalovirus antigens. Most TCR sequences were seen in very few donors, while some public TCRs were found in many individuals. Strong co-occurrence of HLA alleles, especially DR and DQ, made assigning TCR associations to individual alleles difficult. According to a later analysis, TCR association rates differed among HLA loci, with DRB1 alleles showing the most associated TCRs and HLA-C alleles showing the fewest.

The cohort comprised fewer than 750 healthy bone marrow donors. At the time of sampling, every cohort member was nominally healthy, though immune exposures that went unrecorded were likely present. The donor was CMV seropositive and belonged to the group of 250 to 300 seropositive cohort members. Every donor gave a peripheral blood sample, and the peripheral blood mononuclear cells from that sample were used for TCR beta sequencing. Genomic DNA was extracted from the blood cell samples with the Qiagen DNeasy Blood Extraction Kit. Library generation was performed with the immunoSEQ multiplex PCR assay. For the multiplex PCR, a mixture combining 60 forward primers for TCR Vbeta segments and 13 reverse primers for TCR Jbeta segments was used. A multiplex PCR assay on genomic DNA amplified the CDR3 region of rearranged TCR beta genes. The Illumina HiSeq System was used to sequence the amplified TCR beta libraries as 87-base-pair reads. On the study's bioinformatics: In a later analysis, some 80 million unique TCR beta chains were counted across the approximately 640 repertoires, and about 10 million of these chains were shared by at least two donors. A nearest-neighbor algorithm error-corrected the raw reads and collapsed the reads into unique sequences, merging closely related sequences to remove PCR and sequencing errors. Alignment of CDR3 sequences to IMGT reference sequences was used to assign V, D and J gene segments. For a sequence to be retained, at least a six-nucleotide match to both a V gene segment and a J gene segment was required. A rearrangement counted as productive if the CDR3 had no stop codons and remained in frame with V and J, and every other rearrangement counted as non-productive. Following IMGT convention, CDR3 was defined as the stretch from the second conserved V-encoded cysteine up to the conserved J-encoded phenylalanine. The earlier analysis of about 530 of the donors excluded any sequence lacking an unambiguous match to a single V gene segment. In an earlier analysis of a few hundred of the donors, V segments were called functional above 56.7% productive rearrangements and were called segregating when the between-donor standard deviation exceeded 5%. A statistical classification framework was built to diagnose cytomegalovirus status from the catalog of TCR beta chain sequences. V and J gene assignment, in a later analysis, came from comparing TCR nucleotide sequences with IMGT/GENE-DB human TR gene sequences. A later analysis assigned CDR3 sequences and most-parsimonious VDJ recombination scenarios with the TCRdist pipeline. In a later analysis, each TCR beta chain was defined by its CDR3 amino acid sequence together with its V-gene family, and reads without a unique V-gene family were excluded. To address suspected cross-contamination and a sequencing artifact, a later analysis removed 592 highly shared, low-generation-probability nucleotide sequences. A later analysis calculated a clonal expansion index for each public chain from normalized within-repertoire ranks of inferred template counts. Generation probabilities in a later analysis came from a VDJ recombination model fitted to out-of-frame rearrangements, and those results were checked against IGoR. Hypergeometric tests were used in a later analysis to score TCR-TCR, TCR-HLA and TCR-CMV co-occurrence, with a repertoire-size bias correction applied to the TCR pairs. In a later analysis, false discovery rates were estimated by permuting HLA or CMV assignments 20 times. In a later analysis, co-occurring TCRs were grouped using DBSCAN, with TCRdist sequence similarity added in when clustering inside HLA-allele-positive subsets. Co-occurrence clustering excluded repertoires with fewer than 30,000 or more than 120,000 public chains, plus five with anomalous nucleotide sharing. In its TCRdb copy, this immuneACCESS table keeps in-frame sequences only and misses some clones. Where compared with another copy, unresolved V genes explain less than half of these, and the others have no known cause. D and trimming come from the DNA, and the V and J calls and clone size come from that table. The sample records about 130,000 clones, under 80% of which are singletons. In total, the top ten clones hold 4.3% of the sample.

The sample holds one count of this clone. The clone's antigen remains unknown. No base-level quality is on record; no much larger clone is a single base apart. The trim is 5 bases for V and 6 bases for J, with a gap of 8 bases between the germline ends. The CDR3 goes from the cysteine to the phenylalanine over 12 residues. Only the CDR3 portion is preserved as DNA: 36 bases, with reading frame beginning at the first base. The germline V gene provides CDR1 SNHLY and CDR2 FYNNEI. The chain is encoded by TRBV2 joined to TRBJ1-5; the D gene assignment is ambiguous. This sequence originates from a man between 18 and 29 years old in good health and CMV-seropositive. Input material: PBMCs. The CDR3 reads as follows: CASSYLSQPQHF. The sequenced DNA: TGTGCCAGCAGTTACCTGAGTCAGCCCCAGCATTTT.